The rows below give T cell receptor beta chains drawn from one sample of a study of T cell repertoires in cytomegalovirus infection. Antigen specificity for these receptors is unknown. MiXCR was run by TCRdb on the reads, yielding one entry per CDR3 protein. This repertoire shows 900,000 to 950,000 distinct CDR3 sequences, around 32% found once; its top ten account for roughly 13%. The input for sequencing was cultured CD8+ T cells from PBMCs, taken from culture after CMV antigen stimulation. The origin of the receptors is a human donor in good health (CMV status not recorded). Some clones in this sample may be carry-over from other donors' samples. Both conserved end residues are part of each CDR3. The D gene is left open where the match is weak. Only part of the rows carry a size: once, few, many, or a class if the clone is expanded.

>.|TRBD2|TRBJ2-1|TRBV7-6
CASTGLADYNEQFF
TGTGCCAGTACGGGACTAGCCGACTACAATGAGCAGTTCTTC
>.|.|TRBJ1-2|TRBV11-2
CASSAWRANYGYTF
TGTGCCAGCAGCGCCTGGCGGGCTAACTATGGCTACACCTTC
>few|.|TRBJ2-2|TRBV27
CASSFRALGELFF
TGTGCCAGCAGTTTCCGAGCGTTGGGGGAGCTGTTTTTT
>.|.|TRBJ2-5|TRBV12-3/TRBV12-4
CASSLGDPPGETQYF
TGTGCCAGCAGTTTAGGGGACCCGCCGGGGGAGACCCAGTACTTC
>few|.|TRBJ2-2|TRBV6-1
CASRPQGAGTGELFF
TGTGCCAGCAGGCCCCAAGGTGCGGGCACCGGGGAGCTGTTTTTT
>few|.|TRBJ2-3|TRBV19
CASSIGAGNTDTQYF
TGTGCCAGTAGTATAGGGGCAGGGAACACAGATACGCAGTATTTT
>.|.|TRBJ2-1|TRBV19
CASSMSSGARNEQFF
TGTGCCAGTAGTATGAGCTCCGGGGCGCGGAATGAGCAGTTCTTC
>.|.|TRBJ1-2|TRBV7-9
CASSSDDYNNYGYTF
TGTGCCAGCAGCTCCGACGACTACAACAACTATGGCTACACCTTC
>many|.|TRBJ2-5|TRBV12-3/TRBV12-4
CASSFRETQYF
TGTGCCAGCAGCTTCCGGGAGACCCAGTACTTC
>.|.|TRBJ2-3|TRBV10-3
CAISPPNTDTQYF
TGTGCCATCAGCCCACCAAACACAGATACGCAGTATTTT
>.|.|TRBJ2-5|TRBV18
CASSPPYGDQETQYF
TGTGCCAGCTCACCACCGTACGGGGATCAAGAGACCCAGTACTTC
>few|.|TRBJ2-5|TRBV4-3
CASSQDSGVTQYF
TGCGCCAGCAGCCAAGATTCGGGCGTGACCCAGTACTTC
>.|TRBD2|TRBJ2-3|TRBV12-3/TRBV12-4
CASSLAGGYDTQYF
TGTGCCAGCAGTTTAGCGGGGGGGTACGATACGCAGTATTTT
>.|TRBD1|TRBJ1-2|TRBV27
CASSDPRDRGRRGGYTF
TGTGCCAGCAGCGACCCGCGGGACAGGGGGCGAAGAGGCGGCTACACCTTC
>.|.|TRBJ2-3|TRBV19
CASSPTVPGTDTQYF
TGTGCCAGTTCGCCGACCGTTCCTGGCACAGATACGCAGTATTTT
>few|.|TRBJ2-3|TRBV6-2/TRBV6-3
CASSYSILGEPSGHGTDTQYF
TGTGCCAGCAGTTACTCGATCTTAGGAGAACCGTCGGGTCACGGCACAGATACGCAGTATTTT
>.|TRBD2|TRBJ2-1|TRBV6-2/TRBV6-3
CASGPGGAFSYNEQFF
TGTGCCAGCGGCCCCGGGGGGGCTTTCTCCTACAATGAGCAGTTCTTC
>.|.|TRBJ1-1|TRBV7-6
CASSPTGHEAFF
TGTGCCAGCAGCCCCACGGGCCATGAAGCTTTCTTT
>many|TRBD2|TRBJ2-5|TRBV7-2
CASSFLAGFNQETQYF
TGTGCCAGCAGCTTTTTAGCGGGGTTTAATCAAGAGACCCAGTACTTC
>.|.|TRBJ2-1|TRBV10-3
CAINKGPTENNEQFF
TGTGCCATCAACAAGGGGCCGACCGAAAACAATGAGCAGTTCTTC
>few|TRBD1|TRBJ1-1|TRBV12-3/TRBV12-4
CASNLDRGLGTEAFF
TGTGCCAGCAATCTGGACAGGGGGCTGGGCACTGAAGCTTTCTTT
>.|.|TRBJ2-3|TRBV27
CASSPQGPEVGDTQYF
TGTGCCAGCAGTCCCCAAGGCCCCGAGGTCGGAGATACGCAGTATTTT
>few|.|TRBJ2-7|TRBV3-1
CASSQDPRGRNFSSYEQYF
TGTGCCAGCAGCCAAGATCCACGCGGCAGGAATTTTAGCTCCTACGAGCAGTACTTC
>.|.|TRBJ2-7|TRBV15
CATSREQDSTYEQYF
TGTGCCACCAGCAGAGAACAGGACAGTACCTACGAGCAGTACTTC
>many|.|TRBJ2-1|TRBV7-8
CASSPPGLIYNEQFF
TGTGCCAGCAGCCCCCCCGGGCTAATCTACAATGAGCAGTTCTTC
>few|TRBD2|TRBJ2-1|TRBV11-1
CASSFSAGGSSYNEQFF
TGTGCCAGCAGCTTCTCAGCGGGGGGTAGCTCCTACAATGAGCAGTTCTTC
>.|.|TRBJ1-2|TRBV20-1
CSVSPRNYGYTF
TGCAGTGTCAGCCCTCGGAACTATGGCTACACCTTC
>.|.|TRBJ2-1|TRBV12-3/TRBV12-4
CASSLGHIIDEQFF
TGTGCCAGCAGTTTAGGACATATAATCGATGAGCAGTTCTTC
>.|TRBD2|TRBJ2-3|TRBV19
CASSSGGRFTDTQYF
TGTGCCAGCTCTAGCGGGGGGAGGTTCACAGATACGCAGTATTTT
>.|TRBD2|TRBJ2-1|TRBV12-3/TRBV12-4
CASSLTSGEYNKQFF
TGTGCCAGCAGTCTGACTAGCGGGGAATACAATAAGCAGTTCTTC
>few|TRBD1|TRBJ2-3|TRBV20-1
CSARTDRGLSDTQYF
TGCAGTGCTAGGACGGACAGGGGGCTTTCGGATACGCAGTATTTT
>.|TRBD1|TRBJ1-5|TRBV2
CASSDAGTGGSQPQHF
TGTGCCAGCAGTGACGCCGGGACAGGGGGCAGTCAGCCCCAGCATTTT
>.|.|TRBJ1-4|TRBV9
CASSVEEGAPNEKLFF
TGTGCCAGCAGCGTAGAGGAGGGTGCGCCAAATGAAAAACTGTTTTTT
>many|.|TRBJ1-6|TRBV7-9
CASSSNNWVDRPNSPLHF
TGTGCCAGCAGCTCTAATAATTGGGTTGACAGGCCCAATTCACCCCTCCACTTT
>.|.|TRBJ2-3|TRBV9
CASSPWASTDTQYF
TGTGCCAGCAGCCCTTGGGCTAGCACAGATACGCAGTATTTT
>.|.|TRBJ2-4|TRBV5-1
CASSGPQGPDIQYF
TGCGCCAGCAGCGGGCCCCAGGGTCCGGACATTCAGTACTTC
>few|TRBD2|TRBJ2-7|TRBV7-8
CASSGRTSGGPSEQYF
TGTGCCAGCAGCGGCCGGACTAGCGGGGGGCCATCCGAGCAGTACTTC
>many|TRBD2|TRBJ2-5|TRBV7-9
CASSSPTSGGAVETQYF
TGTGCCAGCAGCTCCCCGACTAGCGGGGGGGCCGTAGAGACCCAGTACTTC
>.|.|TRBJ2-1|TRBV2
CASGEGPYNEQFF
TGTGCCAGCGGAGAAGGGCCCTACAATGAGCAGTTCTTC
>few|.|TRBJ1-1|TRBV10-3
CAISDGQNTEAFF
TGTGCCATCAGTGATGGGCAGAACACTGAAGCTTTCTTT
>many|.|TRBJ1-6|TRBV7-2
CASSLGWENSPLHF
TGTGCCAGCAGCTTAGGGTGGGAAAATTCACCCCTCCACTTT
>.|.|TRBJ1-2|TRBV7-2
CASSPDSEYGYTF
TGTGCCAGCAGCCCGGACAGCGAGTATGGCTACACCTTC
>many|.|TRBJ1-1|TRBV29-1
CSVGPVDLAFF
TGCAGCGTTGGGCCCGTCGACTTGGCTTTCTTT
>few|.|TRBJ2-3|TRBV6-1
CASSDLGYSTDTQYF
TGTGCCAGCAGTGATCTAGGTTATAGCACAGATACGCAGTATTTT
>.|.|TRBJ2-1|TRBV28
CASNPDIWGEQFF
TGTGCCAGCAATCCCGACATTTGGGGTGAGCAGTTCTTC